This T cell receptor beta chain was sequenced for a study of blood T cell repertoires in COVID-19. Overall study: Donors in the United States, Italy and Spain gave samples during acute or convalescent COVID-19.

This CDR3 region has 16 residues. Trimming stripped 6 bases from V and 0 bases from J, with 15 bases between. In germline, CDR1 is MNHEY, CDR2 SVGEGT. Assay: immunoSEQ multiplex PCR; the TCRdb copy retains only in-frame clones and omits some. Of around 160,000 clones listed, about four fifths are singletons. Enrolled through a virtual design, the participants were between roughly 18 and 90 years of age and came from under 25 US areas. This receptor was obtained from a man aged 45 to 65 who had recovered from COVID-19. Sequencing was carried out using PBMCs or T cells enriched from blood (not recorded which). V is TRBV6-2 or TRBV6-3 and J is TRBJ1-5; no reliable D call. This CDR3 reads CASSQPGGRSNQPQHF. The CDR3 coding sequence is TGTGCCAGCAGCCAACCGGGAGGCCGTAGCAATCAGCCCCAGCATTTT.